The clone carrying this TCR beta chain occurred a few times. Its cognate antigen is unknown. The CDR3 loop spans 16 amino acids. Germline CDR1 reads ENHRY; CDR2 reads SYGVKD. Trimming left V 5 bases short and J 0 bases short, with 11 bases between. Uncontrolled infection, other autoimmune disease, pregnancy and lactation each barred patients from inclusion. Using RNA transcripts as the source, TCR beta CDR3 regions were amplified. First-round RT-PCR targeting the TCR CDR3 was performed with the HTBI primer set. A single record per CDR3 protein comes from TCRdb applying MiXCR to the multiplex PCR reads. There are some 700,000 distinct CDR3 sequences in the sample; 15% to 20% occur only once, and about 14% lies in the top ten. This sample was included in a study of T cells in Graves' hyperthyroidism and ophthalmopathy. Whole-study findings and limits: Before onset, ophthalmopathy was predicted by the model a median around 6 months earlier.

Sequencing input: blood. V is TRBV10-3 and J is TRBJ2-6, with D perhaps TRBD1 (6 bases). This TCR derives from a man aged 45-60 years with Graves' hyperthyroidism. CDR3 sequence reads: CAISPGASSGANVLTF. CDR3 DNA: TGTGCCATCAGTCCAGGGGCTAGCTCTGGGGCCAACGTCCTGACTTTC.